The 30 T cell receptor beta chains given below trace back to one sample, sequenced in a study of T-cell memory formation after mild COVID-19. A single record per CDR3 protein comes from TCRdb applying MiXCR to the 5' RACE reads. Among about 340,000 distinct CDR3 sequences listed, about 15% were seen once. Specimen: PBMCs or a T cell subset sorted from them (not recorded which). All receptors derive from a man aged 18 to 35 who had mild COVID-19 (a few samples of this study predate the infection). Cell type and time point are not known.

CDR3 DNA sequence: TGCGCCAGCAGCTTGGGCCGGCCCCCAGATACGCAGTATTTT. As protein: CASSLGRPPDTQYF. This sequence joins TRBV5-1 and TRBJ2-3; D gene ambiguous. The V gene lost 0 bases and the J gene lost 4 bases, with 9 bases spanning the gap. Germline V gives CDR1 SGHRS, CDR2 YFSETQ. CDR3 length: 14 residues.

The chain's CDR3 is CASSLTRRQSTDTQYF. The CDR3 DNA sequence: TGTGCCAGCAGCTTAACGCGGCGGCAGAGCACAGATACGCAGTATTTT. The chain combines TRBV7-9 with TRBJ2-3; D not resolved. Trimming shortened V by 2 bases and J by 0 bases, and 12 bases separated the two germline ends. CDR1 is SEHNR, CDR2 FQNEAQ, per germline (reference sequence). The CDR3 is 16 amino acids.

This clonotype was detected a few times. The chain links TRBV28 to TRBJ2-1; TRBD2 aligns across 9 bases. Germline V gene sequence: CDR1 MDHEN, CDR2 SYDVKM. The CDR3 has 20 residues. Trimming at V came to 6 bases and at J to 0 bases, leaving 18 bases not matched to a gene. The CDR3 sequence is CASRDPLAGIFLSSYNEQFF. CDR3 coding DNA: TGTGCCAGCAGGGACCCACTAGCGGGCATCTTCCTTAGCTCCTACAATGAGCAGTTCTTC.

The V and J genes are TRBV28 and TRBJ2-7; D may be TRBD1 (5 bases). V shed 9 bases and J shed 6 bases, with 15 bases lying between them. Germline V CDR1 and CDR2: MDHEN, SYDVKM. This CDR3 has 12 amino acids. The CDR3 region has the DNA TGTGCCAGTCTTTCTACAGGCGCCGAGCAGTACGTC. As protein: CASLSTGAEQYV.

This clonotype appeared a few times. The chain has TRBV4-1 and TRBJ2-3, with 12 bases identical to TRBD2. Germline CDR1 and CDR2: MGHRA and YSYEKL. The CDR3 extends over 17 amino acids. V lost 4 bases and J lost 2; bases outside the gene matches: 7. For the CDR3, the DNA is TGCGCCAGCAGCCGAGGGACTAGCGGGTTCCCCACAGATACGCAGTATTTT. Translated: CASSRGTSGFPTDTQYF.

This clonotype was observed at least ten times. This chain connects TRBV6-4 to TRBJ2-1; the match to TRBD2 covers 8 bases. The CDR3 runs to 13 residues. V trimming: 5 bases; J trimming: 5 bases; junction bases outside the gene matches: 2. In germline, CDR1 is MRHNA, CDR2 SNTAGT. CDR3 nucleotide sequence: TGTGCCAGCAGTCCGACTAGCGACAATGAGCAGTTCTTC. Translation gives CASSPTSDNEQFF.

This clonotype was observed a few times. V usage is TRBV19 and J usage is TRBJ2-1, with D possibly matching TRBD1 (6 bases). The V and J ends lost 8 bases and 4 bases respectively, with 15 bases between them. The germline CDR1 and CDR2 sequences are LNHDA and SQIVND (reference sequence). This CDR3 region has 14 residues. CDR3 sequence (DNA): TGTGCCAGTGTCCAAGCCAGGGGATACAATGAGCAGTTCTTC. Translation gives CASVQARGYNEQFF.

The chain couples TRBV4-1 to TRBJ2-7; 7 nucleotides align to TRBD1. V lost 5 bases to trimming and J lost 4 bases; unmatched junction nucleotides: 8. This CDR3 is 14 amino acids long. Germline V CDR1 and CDR2: MGHRA, YSYEKL. This chain's CDR3 is CASSTPQTGYEQYF. The DNA of the CDR3 is TGCGCCAGCAGCACACCCCAGACAGGGTACGAGCAGTACTTC.

The chain links TRBV15 to TRBJ2-3; unclear D gene. CDR1 is LNHNV, CDR2 YYDKDF, per germline (reference sequence). V shed 2 bases and J shed 4 bases, with 19 bases lying between them. This CDR3 comprises 17 residues. CDR3 sequence reads: CATSRTLDPVDPDTQYF. CDR3 nucleotide sequence: TGTGCCACCAGCAGAACCCTTGACCCGGTTGACCCAGATACGCAGTATTTT.

V usage is TRBV9 and J usage is TRBJ2-5, with D tentatively TRBD2 (6 bases). Trimming took 0 bases from V and 2 from J, leaving 8 bases between them. Germline V CDR1 and CDR2: SGDLS, YYNGEE. The CDR3 is 14 amino acids. The CDR3 DNA reads TGTGCCAGCAGCGTAGACGGACTACAAGAGACCCAGTACTTC. This codes for CASSVDGLQETQYF. Full variable domain (rest looked up from reference TRBV9 and TRBJ2-5): DSGVTQTPKHLITATGQRVTLRCSPRSGDLSVYWYQQSLDQGLQFLIQYYNGEERAKGNILERFSAQQFPDLHSELNLSSLELGDSALYFCASSVDGLQETQYFGPGTRLLVL.

The chain has TRBV2 and TRBJ1-2, with a possible D match to TRBD1 (5 bases). Germline CDR1 is SNHLY and CDR2 is FYNNEI. There are 13 residues in the CDR3. Deletions cut 8 bases from V and 6 bases from J, with 16 bases between. The CDR3 sequence is CASGGTGSHGYTF. The CDR3 DNA reads as TGTGCCAGCGGGGGAACCGGGAGCCATGGCTACACCTTC.

This clonotype was observed a handful of times. The genes are TRBV7-8 and TRBJ1-1, with D uncertain. The V and J ends lost 1 base and 4 bases respectively, with 13 bases between them. Per the germline V gene, CDR1 is SGHVS and CDR2 is FQNEAQ. The CDR3 has 15 residues. CDR3 protein: CASSLVHSGFTEAFF. The CDR3 DNA reads as TGTGCCAGCAGCTTAGTTCACTCAGGCTTCACTGAAGCTTTCTTT. The complete variable domain, with remaining parts taken from reference TRBV7-8 and TRBJ1-1, reads GAGVSQSPRYKVAKRGQDVALRCDPISGHVSLFWYQQALGQGPEFLTYFQNEAQLDKSGLPSDRFFAERPEGSVSTLKIQRTQQEDSAVYLCASSLVHSGFTEAFFGQGTRLTVV.

This chain links TRBV4-1 with TRBJ2-7; D remains unclear. The V end lost 4 bases, the J end lost 3 bases, and 10 bases lay between the germline ends. Germline V gives CDR1 MGHRA, CDR2 YSYEKL. There are 13 residues in the CDR3. The CDR3 is CASSLESYYEQYF. The DNA of the CDR3 is TGCGCCAGCAGCCTGGAATCGTACTACGAGCAGTACTTC.

As to this clonotype: The junction shows a germline mismatch at one end, possibly a read error. This chain uses TRBV5-6 with TRBJ2-5, with 7 bases that match TRBD2. The CDR3 extends over 14 amino acids. The germline CDR1 and CDR2 sequences are SGHDT and YYEEEE. CDR3 coding DNA: TGTGCCAGCAGCTTGAGCGGGGACCAGGAGACCCAGTACTTC. Amino acids: CASSLSGDQETQYF.

This clonotype came up many times. The V gene is TRBV13, the J gene TRBJ2-7; D possibly matches TRBD1 or TRBD2 (5 bases each). Trimming shortened V by 2 bases and J by 7 bases, and 21 bases separated the two germline ends. This CDR3 has 16 residues. The germline V gene has CDR1 PRHDT and CDR2 FYEKMQ (reference sequence). CDR3 nucleotides: TGTGCCAGCAGCTTACGGGGAGAATTCTCGTGGGGGGAGCAGTACTTC. Its protein is CASSLRGEFSWGEQYF. The whole variable domain, filled in from reference TRBV13 and TRBJ2-7, reads AAGVIQSPRHLIKEKRETATLKCYPIPRHDTVYWYQQGPGQDPQFLISFYEKMQSDKGSIPDRFSAQQFSDYHSELNMSSLELGDSALYFCASSLRGEFSWGEQYFGPGTRLTVT.

This clonotype was counted only a few times. The V and J genes are TRBV5-1 and TRBJ2-5, with 10 bases that match TRBD1. The CDR3 consists of 15 residues. CDR1 and CDR2 (germline): SGHRS, YFSETQ. Unmatched junction bases numbered 5, after V lost 3 bases and J lost 3 bases. This chain's CDR3 is CASSWTGGREETQYF. CDR3 sequence (DNA): TGCGCCAGCAGCTGGACAGGGGGTAGGGAAGAGACCCAGTACTTC. Combining the CDR3 with reference TRBV5-1 and TRBJ2-5 gives the whole variable domain KAGVTQTPRYLIKTRGQQVTLSCSPISGHRSVSWYQQTPGQGLQFLFEYFSETQRNKGNFPGRFSGRQFSNSRSEMNVSTLELGDSALYLCASSWTGGREETQYFGPGTRLLVL.

This clonotype has at least ten counts. CDR3 residues: CASSEDSYNEQFF. In DNA, the CDR3 is TGTGCCAGCAGTGAGGACAGCTACAATGAGCAGTTCTTC. The genes are TRBV2 and TRBJ2-1; maybe TRBD1 (6 bases). With 3 bases removed from V and 3 bases from J, the gap between germline ends came to 6 bases. There are 13 residues in the CDR3. CDR1 and CDR2 from the germline V gene are SNHLY and FYNNEI.

CDR3 in amino acids: CAIGGWGTEAFF. CDR3 DNA sequence: TGTGCCATAGGGGGGTGGGGCACTGAAGCTTTCTTT. J is TRBJ1-1 and V is TRBV10-3; TRBD1 is a possible D gene (6 bases). Trimming pared 9 bases from V and 4 bases from J, leaving 12 bases between. CDR3 length: 12 residues. The V gene's germline CDR1 is ENHRY and CDR2 SYGVKD.

This clonotype appeared a few times. This chain connects TRBV5-6 to TRBJ1-2, with D unclear. CDR1 is SGHDT, CDR2 YYEEEE, per germline. V lost 1 base and J 3 bases, leaving 7 bases between the germline ends. The CDR3 has 13 amino acids. The CDR3 sequence: CASSLWYDYGYTF. Here the CDR3 DNA reads TGTGCCAGCAGCTTGTGGTACGACTATGGCTACACCTTC.

The rearrangement joins TRBV30 to TRBJ1-1; D is unclear. The V end was cut by 0 bases, the J end by 1 base, with 6 bases between. The CDR3 loop spans 13 amino acids. The germline V gene has CDR1 GTSNPN and CDR2 SVGIG (reference sequence). CDR3 coding DNA: TGTGCCTGGAGTGTACGGCAGAACACTGAAGCTTTCTTT. Translation: CAWSVRQNTEAFF.

This clonotype was seen more than once but under ten times. The chain carries TRBV6-4 and TRBJ1-3; D remains ambiguous. This CDR3 is built from 18 residues. Germline CDR1 MRHNA, CDR2 SNTAGT. The germline V and J ends were trimmed by 5 bases and 0 bases, with 20 bases remaining between them. DNA for the CDR3: TGTGCCAGCAGTCCGGGCGACCGGCCCGACCTCTCTGGAAACACCATATATTTT. This sequence encodes CASSPGDRPDLSGNTIYF.

The chain joins TRBV11-2 to TRBJ2-3; no definite D call. With 1 base removed from V and 5 bases from J, the gap between germline ends came to 4 bases. CDR3 length: 12 amino acids. Germline V gene data show CDR1 as SGHAT and CDR2 as FQNNGV. The CDR3 DNA reads TGTGCCAGCAGCTTAGCCCGAGATACGCAGTATTTT. This encodes CASSLARDTQYF.

This sequence joins TRBV2 and TRBJ2-7; the match to TRBD1 covers 7 bases. The CDR3 loop spans 12 amino acids. The junction had 3 bases not matched to a gene; V was cut back by 6 bases and J by 4 bases. Germline V gene lookup returns CDR1 SNHLY and CDR2 FYNNEI. This chain's CDR3 is CASRPTGYEQYV. Here the CDR3 DNA reads TGTGCCAGCAGACCGACAGGGTACGAGCAGTACGTC.

The V call is TRBV15, the J call TRBJ2-5, with 9 bases aligning to TRBD2. Germline-derived CDR1 and CDR2 are LNHNV and YYDKDF (reference sequence). V was pared by 0 bases and J by 14 bases, with 10 bases of the junction left unmatched. This CDR3 has 14 residues. CDR3 sequence (DNA): TGTGCCACCAGCAGAGAAGGCGGGGGGGCTCCATTTTACTTC. Its translation: CATSREGGGAPFYF.

This clonotype was found a few times. The genes are TRBV5-1 and TRBJ1-3; D call uncertain. Germline assignment: CDR1 SGHRS and CDR2 YFSETQ. The length of the CDR3 is 16 residues. V was pared by 0 bases and J by 3 bases, with 13 bases between. In DNA, the CDR3 is TGCGCCAGCAGCTTGGTTGCCCCAAGTGGTGGAAACACCATATATTTT. It yields the protein CASSLVAPSGGNTIYF.

This clonotype was counted a few times. The CDR3 spells CASSKKGTSDNYEQYF. The CDR3 coding sequence is TGTGCCAGCAGCAAGAAAGGGACTAGCGACAACTACGAGCAGTACTTC. The chain has TRBV7-9 and TRBJ2-7, with TRBD2 identical over 10 bases. From germline, CDR1 is SEHNR and CDR2 FQNEAQ (reference sequence). V lost 5 bases and J lost 3; bases outside the gene matches: 10. The CDR3 runs 16 residues.

The rearrangement links TRBV9 to TRBJ2-2; TRBD2 aligns across 12 bases. With 4 bases clipped from V and 4 bases from J, the junction kept 5 bases outside the gene matches. The CDR3 has 16 residues. Germline CDR1 and CDR2: SGDLS and YYNGEE. CDR3 sequence (DNA): TGTGCCAGCAGCTCTAGCGGGGGGGTTGTCACCGGGGAGCTGTTTTTT. It yields the protein CASSSSGGVVTGELFF.

This clonotype was seen a few times. The chain uses TRBV18 and TRBJ2-7; D may be TRBD1 (6 bases). The CDR3 totals 14 residues. Trimming shortened V by 6 bases and J by 2 bases, and 14 bases separated the two germline ends. Germline V gene data show CDR1 as KGHSH and CDR2 as LQKENI. CDR3: CASSPRDNPYEQYF. The CDR3, as DNA: TGTGCCAGCTCCCCCAGGGACAATCCCTACGAGCAGTACTTC. Based on the CDR3 plus reference TRBV18 and TRBJ2-7, the full variable domain is NAGVMQNPRHLVRRRGQEARLRCSPMKGHSHVYWYRQLPEEGLKFMVYLQKENIIDESGMPKERFSAEFPKEGPSILRIQQVVRGDSAAYFCASSPRDNPYEQYFGPGTRLTVT.

The CDR3 DNA is TGTGCCAGCAGCCCAGGACTAGCGGGGGGTGCCGAGCAGTACTTC. Translating it yields CASSPGLAGGAEQYF. The chain has TRBV7-2 and TRBJ2-7; 14 positions match TRBD2. Germline CDR1 is SGHTA and CDR2 is FQGNSA. The CDR3 is made up of 15 amino acids. The ends lost 5 bases at V and 6 bases at J; junction bases unmatched: 6.

Of note for this clonotype: Compared with germline, one end of the junction differs, possibly owing to a read error. J is TRBJ1-1 and V is TRBV7-2, with D possibly being TRBD1 (5 bases). Germline values: CDR1 SGHTA, CDR2 FQGNSA. The CDR3 has 13 amino acids. CDR3 protein: CASRRGRVTEAFF. Here the CDR3 DNA reads TGTGCTAGCAGGCGGGGGAGGGTTACTGAAGCTTTCTTT.